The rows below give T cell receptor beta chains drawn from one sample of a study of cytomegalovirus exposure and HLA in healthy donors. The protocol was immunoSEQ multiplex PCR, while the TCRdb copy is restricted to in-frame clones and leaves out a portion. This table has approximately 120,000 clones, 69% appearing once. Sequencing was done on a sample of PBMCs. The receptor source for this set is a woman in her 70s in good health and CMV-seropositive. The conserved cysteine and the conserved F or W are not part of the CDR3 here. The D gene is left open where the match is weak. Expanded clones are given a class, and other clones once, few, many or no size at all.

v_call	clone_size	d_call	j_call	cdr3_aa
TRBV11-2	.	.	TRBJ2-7	ASSLDLGSAYEQY
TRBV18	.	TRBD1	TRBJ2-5	ASSPGQGKETQY
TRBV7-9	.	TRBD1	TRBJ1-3	ASPTGVDGNTIY
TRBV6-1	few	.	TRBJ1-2	ASRKTATEGYT
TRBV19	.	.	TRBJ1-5	AISDNRNGNQPQH
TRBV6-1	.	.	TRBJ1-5	ASRGSGIQPQH
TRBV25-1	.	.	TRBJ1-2	ASSEGHGTDYGYT
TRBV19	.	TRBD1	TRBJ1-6	ASSTRTGQNSPLH
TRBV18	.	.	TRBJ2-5	ASSQNQETQY
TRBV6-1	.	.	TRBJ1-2	ASSVSRAFLYGYT
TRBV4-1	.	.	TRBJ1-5	ASSQQDVSNQPQH
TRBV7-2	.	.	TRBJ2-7	ASSLNQGEQY
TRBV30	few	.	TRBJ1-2	AWSLSAGAANYGYT
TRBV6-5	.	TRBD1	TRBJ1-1	ASSSAGTGLR
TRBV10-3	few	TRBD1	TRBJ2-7	AIRGTGRTYEQY
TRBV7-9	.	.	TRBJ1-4	ASSSLTGPNEKLF
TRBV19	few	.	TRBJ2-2	ASSITGLDTGELF
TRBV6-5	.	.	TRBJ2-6	ASSPLAVGANVLT
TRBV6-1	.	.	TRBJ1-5	ASSDGGGSGNQPQH
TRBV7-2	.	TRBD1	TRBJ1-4	ASTPGRGNEKLF
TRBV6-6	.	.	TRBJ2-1	ATAGLGNNEQF
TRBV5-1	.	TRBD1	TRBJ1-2	ASSPAGTGYGYT
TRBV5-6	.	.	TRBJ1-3	ASSFLGNTIY
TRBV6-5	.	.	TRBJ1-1	ASSYSIGGTNEAF
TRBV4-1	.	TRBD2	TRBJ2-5	ASSQEGGGGMETQY
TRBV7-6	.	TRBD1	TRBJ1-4	ASSLNSRGRKEKLF
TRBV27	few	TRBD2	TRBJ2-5	ASSSLAGGQETQY
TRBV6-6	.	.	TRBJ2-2	ASSSQGTDTGELF
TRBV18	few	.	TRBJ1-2	ASSEGEYYGYT
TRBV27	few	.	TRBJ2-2	ASRALGGAANTGELF
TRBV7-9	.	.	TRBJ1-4	ASSSSGKANEKLF
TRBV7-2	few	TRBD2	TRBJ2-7	ASSSRGGGVQY
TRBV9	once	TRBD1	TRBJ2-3	ASSVGDREGTQY
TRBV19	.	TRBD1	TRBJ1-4	ASSIDLGTAGDEKLF
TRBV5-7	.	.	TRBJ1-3	ASSLLTGSWGNTIY
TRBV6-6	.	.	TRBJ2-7	ASSYEYEQY
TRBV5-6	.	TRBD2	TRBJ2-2	ASSPPGLVTGELF
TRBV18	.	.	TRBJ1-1	ASSPREGGDTEAF
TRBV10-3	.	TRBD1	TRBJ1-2	AISTGGYGYT
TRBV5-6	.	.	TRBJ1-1	ASSLGGIQGTEAF
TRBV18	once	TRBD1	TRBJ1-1	ASSPGQGATRAF
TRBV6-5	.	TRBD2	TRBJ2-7	ASSPRLAGGYEQY
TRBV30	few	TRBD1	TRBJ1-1	AWSVRQGLTEAF
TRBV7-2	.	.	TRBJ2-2	ASSLAQVVGQELF
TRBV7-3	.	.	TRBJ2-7	ASSLSQTYEQY
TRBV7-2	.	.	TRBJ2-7	ASSSAGQTYEQY
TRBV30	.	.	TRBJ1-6	ALGQIDNSPLH
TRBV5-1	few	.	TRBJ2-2	ASSLAGQNTGELF
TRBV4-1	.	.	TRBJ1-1	ASSQRTLDGSTEAF
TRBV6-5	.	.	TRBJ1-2	ASSPDSYGYT
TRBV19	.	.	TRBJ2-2	ASSIYSYTGELF
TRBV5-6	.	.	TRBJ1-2	ASSFGGGGRYGYT
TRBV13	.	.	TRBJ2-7	ASNQKGGRNEQY
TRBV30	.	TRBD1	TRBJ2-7	AWSSGKVWGQGVYEQY